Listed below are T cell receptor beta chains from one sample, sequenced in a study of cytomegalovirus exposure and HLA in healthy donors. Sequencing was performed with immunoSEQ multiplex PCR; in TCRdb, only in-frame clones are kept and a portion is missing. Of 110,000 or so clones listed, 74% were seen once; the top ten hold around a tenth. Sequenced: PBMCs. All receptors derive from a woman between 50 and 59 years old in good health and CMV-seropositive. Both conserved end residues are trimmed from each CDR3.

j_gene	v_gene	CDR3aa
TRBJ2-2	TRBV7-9	ASSLATGRTGELF
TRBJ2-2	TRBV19	ASKEGGANTGELF
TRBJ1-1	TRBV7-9	ASSPHWGGRGNTEAF
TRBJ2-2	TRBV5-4	ASSLASGTVGGELF
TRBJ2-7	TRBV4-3	ASSQDWGLAGLSSYEQY
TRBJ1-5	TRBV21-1	ASKENRDHLNQPQH
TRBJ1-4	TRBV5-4	ASSPGLEQEKLF
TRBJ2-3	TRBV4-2	ASSPFRTSGGLSTDTQY
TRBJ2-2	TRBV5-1	ASSPTGGPNTGELF
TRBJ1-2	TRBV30	ASPGQHGYT
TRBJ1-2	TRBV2	ASSESRDFGYT
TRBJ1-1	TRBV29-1	SAATGKTEAF
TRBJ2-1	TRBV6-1	ASSVVRLQNNEQF
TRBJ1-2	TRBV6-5	ASSYGADYGYT
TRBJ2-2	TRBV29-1	SVRELRDTGELF
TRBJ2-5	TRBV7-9	ASSSPGLAGSETQY
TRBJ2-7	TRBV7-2	ASSTRTSASYEQY
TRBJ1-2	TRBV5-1	ASSLDLTDRVYGYT
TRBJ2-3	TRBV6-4	ASSISQADTQY
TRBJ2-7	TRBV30	AWSSLAGSYEQY
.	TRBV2	ASIGTVYEQY
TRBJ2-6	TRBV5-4	ASSLWGGSGANVLT
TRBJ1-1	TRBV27	ASSFGTANTEAF
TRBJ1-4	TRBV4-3	ASSQEYLQDNEKLF
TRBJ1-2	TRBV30	AWSVLLRGNGYT
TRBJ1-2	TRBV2	ASSASGSGYT
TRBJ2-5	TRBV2	ASSRVPGGETQY
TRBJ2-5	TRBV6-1	ASSERTRAQETQY
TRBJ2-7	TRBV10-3	AISTGVVAYEQY
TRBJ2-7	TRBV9	ASSVGDRGRDEQY
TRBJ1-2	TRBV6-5	ASSYSTEVNYGYT
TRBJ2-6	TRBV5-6	ASSFRGFSSGANVLT
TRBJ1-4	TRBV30	AWSVPGGGGEKLF
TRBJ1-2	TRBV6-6	ASRGQGDYGYT
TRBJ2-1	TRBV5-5	ASSVADFGEQF
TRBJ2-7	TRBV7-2	ASSLDGDEQY
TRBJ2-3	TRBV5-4	ASSTGLAGGTSTDTQY
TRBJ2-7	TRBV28	ASRSGGVDVEQY
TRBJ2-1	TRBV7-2	ASSLPGQGREEQF
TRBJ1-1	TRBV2	ASSERTYKAF
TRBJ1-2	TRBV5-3	ARSSYRGPDYGYT
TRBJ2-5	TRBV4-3	ASSQGNRGGETQY
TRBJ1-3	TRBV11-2	ASSSEGDTIY
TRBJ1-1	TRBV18	ASSPLGTTNTEAF
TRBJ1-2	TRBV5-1	ASSLEVPGGGADGYT
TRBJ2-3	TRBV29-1	SVEGQGRPDTQY
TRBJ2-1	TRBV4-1	ASSQNPGTSGFYNEQF
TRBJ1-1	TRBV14	ASSTILNTEAF